Following are 5 T cell receptor beta chains from one sample sequenced in a study of T cell responses to AZD1222 COVID-19 vaccine (TCRdb year 2021). The library was generated by the immunoSEQ multiplex PCR assay. TCRdb mirrors the immuneACCESS table, restricted to in-frame sequences. Some clones are absent from its copies; in checked studies, under half trace to an unresolved V gene, and the reason for the others is unknown. This sample comprises about 150,000 clones, 92% of them detected only once. Roughly 3.3% of the sample is taken by the ten largest. Read against the paper, the sample's time point label means: about 28 days (+/-7) after the second vaccine dose. Here the sequenced sample was peripheral blood, taken 28 days after the second AZD1222 dose. Receptor source: an adult who received the AZD1222 COVID-19 vaccine.

V is TRBV6-5 and J is TRBJ1-2; D call uncertain. Germline CDR1 MNHEY, CDR2 SVGAGI. The CDR3 extends over 11 amino acids. Trimming pared 5 bases from V and 10 bases from J, leaving 11 bases between. CDR3 amino acids: CASSNRASYTF. The CDR3 nucleotides read TGTGCCAGCAGTAACCGGGCCTCCTACACCTTC.

The chain uses TRBV9 and TRBJ2-7; 9 nucleotides align to TRBD1. The CDR3 spans 14 residues. CDR1 and CDR2 (germline): SGDLS, YYNGEE. V dropped 2 bases and J dropped 3; count of bases not matched to a gene: 3. This CDR3 is CASSVTGGSYEQYF. Here the CDR3 DNA reads TGTGCCAGCAGCGTGACAGGGGGTAGCTACGAGCAGTACTTC.

J is TRBJ1-1 and V is TRBV18, with unresolved D. The germline CDR1 and CDR2 sequences are KGHSH and LQKENI. With 4 bases removed from V and 1 base from J, the gap between germline ends came to 16 bases. The CDR3 totals 16 residues. The CDR3 DNA follows: TGTGCCAGCTCACAACAGACACAAATTACGAACACTGAAGCTTTCTTT. This encodes CASSQQTQITNTEAFF.

CDR3 in amino acids: CASRLSGNQPQHF. For the CDR3, the DNA is TGTGCCAGCAGACTGTCCGGCAATCAGCCCCAGCATTTT. The chain is built from TRBV12-3 or TRBV12-4 and TRBJ1-5; D is uncertain. V lost 6 bases and J 2 bases, leaving 8 bases between the germline ends. The CDR3 covers 13 residues.

DNA for the CDR3: TGTGCCAGCACTGAGGGCTCTGGGGCCAACGTCCTGACTTTC. Its translation is CASTEGSGANVLTF. V is TRBV28 and J is TRBJ2-6, with D maybe TRBD2 (5 bases). The ends were cut back, 7 bases at V and 0 bases at J, with 7 bases in the middle. The CDR3 extends over 14 amino acids. Germline CDR1 is MDHEN and CDR2 is SYDVKM.